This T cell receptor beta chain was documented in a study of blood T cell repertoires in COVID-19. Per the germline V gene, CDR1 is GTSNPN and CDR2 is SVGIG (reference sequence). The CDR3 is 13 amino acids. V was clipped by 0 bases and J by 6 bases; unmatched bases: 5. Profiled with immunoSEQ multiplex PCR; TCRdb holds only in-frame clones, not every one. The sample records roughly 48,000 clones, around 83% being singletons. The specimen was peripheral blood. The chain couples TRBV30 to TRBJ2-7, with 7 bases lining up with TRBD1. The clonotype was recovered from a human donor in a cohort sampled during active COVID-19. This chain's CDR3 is CAWSVERGREQYF. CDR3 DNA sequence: TGTGCCTGGAGTGTCGAGAGGGGGCGCGAGCAGTACTTC.